Here is one T cell receptor (beta chain) with its context. The sample belongs to a study of control samples from healthy donors and cancer patients. TCRdb's table, derived via immunoSEQ multiplex PCR, lists solely in-frame clones and lacks some. The sample lists 100,000 to 150,000 clones, 80% to 95% occurring once. CDR1 is LGHDT and CDR2 is YNNKEL in the germline V gene (reference sequence). The CDR3 length is 13 residues. Trimming shortened V by 3 bases and J by 8 bases, and 10 bases separated the two germline ends. Material: blood. This sequence originates from a man in his forties in good health. The rearrangement links TRBV3-1 (or the pseudogene TRBV3-2) to TRBJ1-4; D is unclear. CDR3 bases: TGTGCCAGCAGCCAGAACACTGGGGAAAAACTGTTTTTT. Its protein is CASSQNTGEKLFF.